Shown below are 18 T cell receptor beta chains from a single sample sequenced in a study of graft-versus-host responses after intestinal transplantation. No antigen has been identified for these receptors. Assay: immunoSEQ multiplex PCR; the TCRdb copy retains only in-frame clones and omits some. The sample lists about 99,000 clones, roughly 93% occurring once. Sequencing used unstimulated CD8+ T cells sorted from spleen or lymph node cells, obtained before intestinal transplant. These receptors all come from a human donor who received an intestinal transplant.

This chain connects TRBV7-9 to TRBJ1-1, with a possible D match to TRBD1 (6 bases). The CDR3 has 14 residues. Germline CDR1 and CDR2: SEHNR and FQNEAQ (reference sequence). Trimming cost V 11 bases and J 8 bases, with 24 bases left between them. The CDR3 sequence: CAGFGGASQGEAFF. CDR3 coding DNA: TGTGCCGGATTTGGGGGAGCTTCTCAGGGGGAAGCTTTCTTT.

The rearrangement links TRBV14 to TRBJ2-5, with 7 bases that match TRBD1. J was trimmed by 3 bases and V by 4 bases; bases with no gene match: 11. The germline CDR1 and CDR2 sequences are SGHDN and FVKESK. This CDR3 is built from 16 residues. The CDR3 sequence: CASSPRQGWGKETQYF. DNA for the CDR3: TGTGCCAGCAGCCCTAGACAGGGTTGGGGAAAAGAGACCCAGTACTTC.

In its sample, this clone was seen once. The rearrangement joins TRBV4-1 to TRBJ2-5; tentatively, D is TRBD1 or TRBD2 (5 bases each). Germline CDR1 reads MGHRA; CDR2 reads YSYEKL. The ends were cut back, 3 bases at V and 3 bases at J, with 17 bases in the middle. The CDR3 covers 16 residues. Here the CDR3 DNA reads TGCGCCAGCAGCCACCCCCGGGAAGGGGCAGAAGAGACCCAGTACTTC. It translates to CASSHPREGAEETQYF.

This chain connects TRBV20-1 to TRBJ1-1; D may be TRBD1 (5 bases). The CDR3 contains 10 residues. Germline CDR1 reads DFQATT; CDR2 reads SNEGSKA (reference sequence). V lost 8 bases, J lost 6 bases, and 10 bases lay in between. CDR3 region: CSTGGAEAFF. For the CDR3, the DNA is TGCAGTACAGGCGGCGCTGAAGCTTTCTTT.

The CDR3 DNA is TGTGCCAGCAGCGCCCGGGGACGGAACTATGGCTACACCTTC. Translating it yields CASSARGRNYGYTF. This chain joins TRBV9 and TRBJ1-2; tentatively, D is TRBD1 (5 bases). Germline V lookup: CDR1 SGDLS, CDR2 YYNGEE. Trimming took 3 bases from V and 2 from J, leaving 11 bases between them. This CDR3 spans 14 amino acids. Based on the CDR3 plus reference TRBV9 and TRBJ1-2, the full variable domain is DSGVTQTPKHLITATGQRVTLRCSPRSGDLSVYWYQQSLDQGLQFLIQYYNGEERAKGNILERFSAQQFPDLHSELNLSSLELGDSALYFCASSARGRNYGYTFGSGTRLTVV.

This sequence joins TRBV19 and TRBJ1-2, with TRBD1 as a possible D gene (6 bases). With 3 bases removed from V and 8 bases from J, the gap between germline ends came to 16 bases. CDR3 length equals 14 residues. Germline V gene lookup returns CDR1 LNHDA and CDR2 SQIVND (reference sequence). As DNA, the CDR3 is TGTGCCAGTAGTATCTCCGGGGGCGTGAACGGCTACACCTTC. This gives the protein CASSISGGVNGYTF.

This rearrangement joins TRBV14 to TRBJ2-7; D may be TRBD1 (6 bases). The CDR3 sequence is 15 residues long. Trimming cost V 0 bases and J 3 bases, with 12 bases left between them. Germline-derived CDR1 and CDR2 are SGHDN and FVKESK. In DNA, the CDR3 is TGTGCCAGCAGCCAAGAGTTCGGGGACATCTACGAGCAGTACTTC. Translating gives CASSQEFGDIYEQYF.

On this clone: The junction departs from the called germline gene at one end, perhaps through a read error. Written as DNA, the CDR3 is TGTGCCGGCAGCTTCAGGGGGCAGGAATACGAGCAGTACTTC. It codes for CAGSFRGQEYEQYF. J is TRBJ2-7 and V is TRBV5-4; 8 positions match TRBD1. This CDR3 spans 14 amino acids. The germline CDR1 and CDR2 sequences are SGHNT and YYREEE (reference sequence).

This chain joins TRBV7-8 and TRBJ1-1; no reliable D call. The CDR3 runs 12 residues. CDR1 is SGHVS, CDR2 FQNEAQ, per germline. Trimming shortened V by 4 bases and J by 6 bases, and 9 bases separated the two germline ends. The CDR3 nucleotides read TGTGCCAGCAGCTACAGCCTATCTGAAGCTTTCTTT. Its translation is CASSYSLSEAFF.

The CDR3 coding sequence is TGCGCCAGCAGCCAAGAAGCTGGGGCAATCTGGTCCGAGCAGTACTTC. Residues: CASSQEAGAIWSEQYF. The chain joins TRBV4-1 to TRBJ2-7, with D tentatively TRBD1 (5 bases). This CDR3 spans 16 amino acids. V was shortened by 0 bases and J by 6 bases, with 18 bases between the two germline ends. From germline, CDR1 is MGHRA and CDR2 YSYEKL.

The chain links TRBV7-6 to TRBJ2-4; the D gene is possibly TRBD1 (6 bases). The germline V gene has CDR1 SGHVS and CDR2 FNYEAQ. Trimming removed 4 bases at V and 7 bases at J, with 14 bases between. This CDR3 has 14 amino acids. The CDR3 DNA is TGTGCCAGCAGCTATGAGACAGGCGGGAACATTCAGTACTTC. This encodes CASSYETGGNIQYF.

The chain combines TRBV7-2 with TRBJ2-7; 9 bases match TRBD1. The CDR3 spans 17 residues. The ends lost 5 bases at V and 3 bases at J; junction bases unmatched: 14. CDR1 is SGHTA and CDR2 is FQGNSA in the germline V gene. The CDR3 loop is CASSLPRDRVSLYEQYF. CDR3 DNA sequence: TGTGCCAGCAGCCTCCCCCGGGACAGGGTTTCACTCTACGAGCAGTACTTC.

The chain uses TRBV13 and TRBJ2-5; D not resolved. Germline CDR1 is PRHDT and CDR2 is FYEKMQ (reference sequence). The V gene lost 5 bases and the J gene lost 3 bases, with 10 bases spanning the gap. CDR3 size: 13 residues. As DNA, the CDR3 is TGTGCCAGCAGCCGACTTATCGAAGAGACCCAGTACTTC. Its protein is CASSRLIEETQYF.

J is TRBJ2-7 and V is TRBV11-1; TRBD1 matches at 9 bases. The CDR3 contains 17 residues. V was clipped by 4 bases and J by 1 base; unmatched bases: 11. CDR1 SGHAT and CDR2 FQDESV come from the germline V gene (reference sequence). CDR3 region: CASSSRRDRDPSYEQYF. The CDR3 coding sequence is TGTGCCAGCAGCTCCCGCCGGGACAGGGACCCATCCTACGAGCAGTACTTC.

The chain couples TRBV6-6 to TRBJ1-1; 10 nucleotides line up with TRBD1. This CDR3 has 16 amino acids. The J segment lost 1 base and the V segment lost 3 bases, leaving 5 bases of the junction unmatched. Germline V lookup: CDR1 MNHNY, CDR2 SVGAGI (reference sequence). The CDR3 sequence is CASSYLGQGRNTEAFF. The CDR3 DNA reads TGTGCCAGCAGTTATTTGGGACAGGGGCGGAACACTGAAGCTTTCTTT.

CDR3: CASSLRGGDTEAFF. CDR3 sequence (DNA): TGCGCCAGCAGCCTGCGCGGGGGGGACACTGAAGCTTTCTTT. The chain recombines TRBV4-1 with TRBJ1-1; D perhaps matches TRBD1 (5 bases). This CDR3 region has 14 residues. Between the trimmed V and J ends, which lost 4 bases and 3 bases, there was a span of 12 bases. Germline CDR1 is MGHRA and CDR2 is YSYEKL.

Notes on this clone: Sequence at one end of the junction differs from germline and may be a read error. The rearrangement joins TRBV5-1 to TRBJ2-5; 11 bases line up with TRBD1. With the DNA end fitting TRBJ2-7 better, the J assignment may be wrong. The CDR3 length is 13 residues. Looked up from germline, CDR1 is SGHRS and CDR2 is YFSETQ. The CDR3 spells CASSWGQGDEQYF. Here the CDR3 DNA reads TGCGCCAGTAGCTGGGGACAGGGGGACGAGCAGTACTTC.

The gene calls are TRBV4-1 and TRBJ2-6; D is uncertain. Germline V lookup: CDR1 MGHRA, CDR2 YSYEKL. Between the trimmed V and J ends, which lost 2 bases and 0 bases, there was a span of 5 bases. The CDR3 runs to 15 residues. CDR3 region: CASSQQSSGANVLTF. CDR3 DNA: TGCGCCAGCAGCCAACAGAGCTCTGGGGCCAACGTCCTGACTTTC.